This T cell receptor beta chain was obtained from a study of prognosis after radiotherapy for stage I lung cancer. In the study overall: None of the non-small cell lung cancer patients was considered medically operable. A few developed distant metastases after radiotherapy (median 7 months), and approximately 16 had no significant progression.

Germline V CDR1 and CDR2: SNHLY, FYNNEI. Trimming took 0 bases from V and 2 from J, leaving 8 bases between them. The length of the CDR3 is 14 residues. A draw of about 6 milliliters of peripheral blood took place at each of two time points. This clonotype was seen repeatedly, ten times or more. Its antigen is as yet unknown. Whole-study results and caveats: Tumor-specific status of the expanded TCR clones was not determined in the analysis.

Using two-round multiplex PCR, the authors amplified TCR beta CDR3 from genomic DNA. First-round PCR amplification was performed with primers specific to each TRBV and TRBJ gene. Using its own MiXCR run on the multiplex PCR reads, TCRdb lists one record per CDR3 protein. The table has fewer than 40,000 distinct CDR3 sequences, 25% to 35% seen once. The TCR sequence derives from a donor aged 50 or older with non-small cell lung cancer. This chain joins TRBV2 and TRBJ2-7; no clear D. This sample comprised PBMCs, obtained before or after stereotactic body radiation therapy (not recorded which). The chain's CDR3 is CASSEARVAYEQYF. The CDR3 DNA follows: TGTGCCAGCAGTGAAGCGCGCGTCGCCTACGAGCAGTACTTC.